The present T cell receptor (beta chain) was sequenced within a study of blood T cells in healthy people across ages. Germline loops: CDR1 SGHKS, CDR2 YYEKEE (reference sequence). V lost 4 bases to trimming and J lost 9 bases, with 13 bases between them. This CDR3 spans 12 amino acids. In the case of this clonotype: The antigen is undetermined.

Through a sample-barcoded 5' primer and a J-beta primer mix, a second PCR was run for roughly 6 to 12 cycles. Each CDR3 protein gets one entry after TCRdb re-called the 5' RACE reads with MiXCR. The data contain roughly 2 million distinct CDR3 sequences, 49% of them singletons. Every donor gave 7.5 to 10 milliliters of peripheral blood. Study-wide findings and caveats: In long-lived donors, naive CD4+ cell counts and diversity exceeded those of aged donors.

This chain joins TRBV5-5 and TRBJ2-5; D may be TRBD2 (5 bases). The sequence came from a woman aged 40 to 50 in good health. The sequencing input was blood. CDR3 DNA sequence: TGTGCCAGCAGCCCTATTCCGGAGGCCCAGTACTTC. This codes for CASSPIPEAQYF. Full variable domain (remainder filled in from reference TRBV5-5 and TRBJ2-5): DAGVTQSPTHLIKTRGQQVTLRCSPISGHKSVSWYQQVLGQGPQFIFQYYEKEERGRGNFPDRFSARQFPNYSSELNVNALLLGDSALYLCASSPIPEAQYFGPGTRLLVL.